The 19 T cell receptor beta chains given below trace back to one sample, sequenced in a study of long-term antiretroviral therapy in people with HIV. With survey level as its setting, the immunoSEQ assay was v3.0. TCRdb keeps only in-frame clones here, not all; method: immunoSEQ multiplex PCR. The profile shows around 40,000 clones, approximately 85% of them singletons. Sample: unsorted PBMCs, taken 2.2 years after starting antiretroviral therapy. These receptors were obtained from a man aged 18 to 29 with HIV.

The rearrangement joins TRBV7-9 to TRBJ1-2; D is possibly TRBD1 (5 bases). This CDR3 has 15 residues. Germline V gives CDR1 SEHNR, CDR2 FQNEAQ (reference sequence). The V end was cut by 5 bases, the J end by 0 bases, with 13 bases between. CDR3 loop: CASSQGRVTNYGYTF. CDR3 nucleotides: TGTGCCAGCAGCCAGGGACGGGTCACTAACTATGGCTACACCTTC.

The rearrangement joins TRBV5-8 to TRBJ2-5; 10 nucleotides agree with TRBD2. J was trimmed by 0 bases and V by 6 bases; bases with no gene match: 11. CDR3 length equals 17 residues. Germline V gives CDR1 SGHTS, CDR2 YDEGEE. CDR3 amino acids: CASTLGLAGDHQETQYF. The CDR3 region has the DNA TGTGCCAGCACCCTTGGTCTAGCGGGGGATCACCAAGAGACCCAGTACTTC. The entire variable domain, with the rest obtained from reference TRBV5-8 and TRBJ2-5, is as follows: EAGVTQSPTHLIKTRGQQATLRCSPISGHTSVYWYQQALGLGLQFLLWYDEGEERNRGNFPPRFSGRQFPNYSSELNVNALELEDSALYLCASTLGLAGDHQETQYFGPGTRLLVL.

The genes are TRBV4-2 and TRBJ1-1; no clear D gene. V shed 0 bases and J shed 1 base, with 9 bases lying between them. Germline V gives CDR1 LGHNA, CDR2 YNFKEQ. This CDR3 has 15 residues. CDR3 nucleotides: TGTGCCAGCAGCCAAGAATCGCGGCCGAACACTGAAGCTTTCTTT. Its translation: CASSQESRPNTEAFF.

This sequence joins TRBV7-9 and TRBJ2-5, with 14 bases fitting TRBD2. There are 17 residues in the CDR3. The germline V gene has CDR1 SEHNR and CDR2 FQNEAQ (reference sequence). V lost 4 bases and J lost 6; bases outside the gene matches: 10. The CDR3 region has the DNA TGTGCCAGCAGCTCCCGTGGCGGACTAGCGGGGGGAAAGACCCAGTACTTC. Translated: CASSSRGGLAGGKTQYF.

The gene calls are TRBV5-1 and TRBJ2-7, with D possibly being TRBD1 (5 bases). Looked up from germline, CDR1 is SGHRS and CDR2 is YFSETQ. V lost 0 bases and J lost 6, with 16 bases in between. CDR3 length equals 15 residues. CDR3 residues: CASSLAQGMIAEQYF. DNA for the CDR3: TGCGCCAGCAGCTTGGCCCAGGGAATGATAGCCGAGCAGTACTTC. Full variable domain (rest looked up from reference TRBV5-1 and TRBJ2-7): KAGVTQTPRYLIKTRGQQVTLSCSPISGHRSVSWYQQTPGQGLQFLFEYFSETQRNKGNFPGRFSGRQFSNSRSEMNVSTLELGDSALYLCASSLAQGMIAEQYFGPGTRLTVT.

The CDR3 reads CASSLQGRPTEAFF. Written as DNA, the CDR3 is TGCGCCAGCAGCTTGCAGGGGAGACCTACTGAAGCTTTCTTT. The chain links TRBV5-1 to TRBJ1-1, with D tentatively TRBD1 (6 bases). This CDR3 spans 14 amino acids. V was shortened by 1 base and J by 5 bases, with 12 bases between the two germline ends. CDR1 and CDR2 (germline): SGHRS, YFSETQ.

V usage is TRBV21-1 and J usage is TRBJ1-1; TRBD1 is the table's D call, not checked against the DNA. TRBV21-1 counts as a pseudogene. This CDR3 region has 15 residues. CDR3 residues: CASSSRHLGQGEAFF. CDR3 sequence (DNA): TGTGCCAGCAGCTCGCGTCACTTAGGACAGGGAGAAGCTTTCTTT.

This clone was observed a handful of times. V usage is TRBV6-5 and J usage is TRBJ2-2; D may be TRBD1 (6 bases). CDR1 and CDR2 (germline): MNHEY, SVGAGI. Trimming cost V 2 bases and J 0 bases, with 7 bases left between them. The CDR3 has 15 residues. CDR3 sequence (DNA): TGTGCCAGCAGTTACAGGACAGCGAACACCGGGGAGCTGTTTTTT. Protein sequence: CASSYRTANTGELFF.

In DNA form, the CDR3 reads TGTGCCAGTACCCCGGGACGGCTACCCCATGGCTACACCTTC. This gives the protein CASTPGRLPHGYTF. V gene TRBV19 combines with J gene TRBJ1-2; a possible D gene is TRBD1 (5 bases). Germline values: CDR1 LNHDA, CDR2 SQIVND (reference sequence). V lost 7 bases and J lost 6, with 18 bases in between. This CDR3 comprises 14 residues.

The chain has TRBV4-3 and TRBJ2-1, with D possibly matching TRBD2 (5 bases). This CDR3 spans 15 amino acids. Deletions cut 1 base from V and 4 bases from J, with 11 bases between. The germline V gene has CDR1 LGHNA and CDR2 YSLEER. The CDR3 region is CASSQVISEYNEQFF. The CDR3 coding sequence is TGCGCCAGCAGCCAAGTTATTAGCGAGTACAATGAGCAGTTCTTC.

As regards this clone: A junction end diverges from the germline sequence, so it may reflect a read error. The V call is TRBV5-8, the J call TRBJ2-7; 10 bases are shared with TRBD1. The CDR3 sequence is 17 residues long. CDR1 and CDR2 (germline): SGHTS, YDEGEE. The CDR3 DNA is TGTGCCAGCAGCTTTAGACAGGGGGCTAAGGCCTCCAACGAGCAGTACTTC. Its translation: CASSFRQGAKASNEQYF. Filled out from reference TRBV5-8 and TRBJ2-7, the complete variable domain reads EAGVTQSPTHLIKTRGQQATLRCSPISGHTSVYWYQQALGLGLQFLLWYDEGEERNRGNFPPRFSGRQFPNYSSELNVNALELEDSALYLCASSFRQGAKASNEQYFGPGTRLTVT.

V and J are TRBV7-8 and TRBJ2-1; 12 nucleotides agree with TRBD2. CDR1 and CDR2 (germline): SGHVS, FQNEAQ. The CDR3 loop spans 14 amino acids. Trimming at V came to 4 bases and at J to 7 bases, leaving 2 bases not matched to a gene. The CDR3 sequence: CASSWTSGVNEQFF. The CDR3 DNA reads as TGTGCCAGCAGCTGGACTAGCGGGGTAAATGAGCAGTTCTTC.

The V gene is TRBV14, the J gene TRBJ2-6, with D maybe TRBD1 (5 bases). CDR3 length equals 15 residues. Germline V CDR1 and CDR2: SGHDN, FVKESK. Trimming pared 4 bases from V and 1 base from J, leaving 8 bases between. The CDR3 here is CASSPHRSGANVLTF. The CDR3, as DNA: TGTGCCAGCAGCCCTCACAGGTCTGGGGCCAACGTCCTGACTTTC.

The chain recombines TRBV6-5 with TRBJ1-1; TRBD1 agrees at 8 bases. The CDR3 has 16 residues. Germline CDR1 reads MNHEY; CDR2 reads SVGAGI. V shed 2 bases, J shed 6 bases, and the junction held 11 bases outside the gene matches. The CDR3, as DNA: TGTGCCAGCAGTTACACCCTGGCAGGGGGCGCGGCTGAAGCTTTCTTT. Residues: CASSYTLAGGAAEAFF.

The rearrangement joins TRBV4-3 to TRBJ1-5, with D unresolved. V shed 0 bases and J shed 7 bases, with 13 bases lying between them. Looked up from germline, CDR1 is LGHNA and CDR2 is YSLEER. CDR3 length equals 15 residues. Here the CDR3 reads CASSQDIRFGQPQHF. CDR3 DNA sequence: TGCGCCAGCAGCCAAGATATAAGGTTCGGGCAGCCCCAGCATTTT.

The chain recombines TRBV2 with TRBJ2-5; D may be TRBD2 (5 bases). The CDR3 length is 14 residues. The V end lost 4 bases, the J end lost 0 bases, and 9 bases lay between the germline ends. Per germline, CDR1 SNHLY and CDR2 FYNNEI. In DNA, the CDR3 is TGTGCCAGCAGTGGTAAGGAGGACCAAGAGACCCAGTACTTC. Residues: CASSGKEDQETQYF.

This clone has just one count. The chain has TRBV6-6 and TRBJ2-2; weak D call: TRBD1 (5 bases). Looked up from germline, CDR1 is MNHNY and CDR2 is SVGAGI (reference sequence). The CDR3 totals 14 residues. The V and J ends lost 8 bases and 1 base respectively, with 11 bases between them. The DNA for the CDR3 is TGTGCCAGCCTAACAGGACAGAACACCGGGGAGCTGTTTTTT. It is translated as CASLTGQNTGELFF.

The chain's CDR3 is CASRTGPQETQYF. In DNA form, the CDR3 reads TGTGCCAGCCGGACAGGGCCCCAAGAGACCCAGTACTTC. This chain uses TRBV5-5 with TRBJ2-5; TRBD1 aligns across 8 bases. The CDR3 contains 13 residues. Per germline, CDR1 SGHKS and CDR2 YYEKEE (reference sequence). V lost 7 bases, J lost 1 base, and 3 bases stayed unmatched.

This chain links TRBV15 with TRBJ1-1; weak D call: TRBD1 (6 bases). This CDR3 has 16 amino acids. Between the trimmed V and J ends, which lost 0 bases and 0 bases, there was a span of 11 bases. The germline V gene has CDR1 LNHNV and CDR2 YYDKDF (reference sequence). The CDR3 nucleotides read TGTGCCACCAGCAGAGATGGACAGACCATGAACACTGAAGCTTTCTTT. As protein: CATSRDGQTMNTEAFF.